The entry below describes one TCR beta chain. Its target is unknown. This entry is derived from a study of vaccination effects on CD4 cells after COVID-19. As for the study in general: Post-vaccine specimens arrived a median 72 days past the second dose. Study-level points and caveats: Among infection- and vaccine-induced clones, marked clonal contraction occurred late after vaccination. Convalescent patients were few in the study, and early post-infection timepoints were absent.

Profiled with immunoSEQ multiplex PCR; TCRdb holds only in-frame clones, not every one. The sample records 25,000 to 30,000 clones, roughly 80% being singletons. CDR3 length: 14 residues. Germline V lookup: CDR1 MDHEN, CDR2 SYDVKM. Trimming pared 8 bases from V and 8 bases from J, leaving 21 bases between. Before sequencing, viral peptide pools were used by the ViraFEST assay to expand antigen-specific CD4+ T cells. Following an approximately ten-day culture, CD4+ T cells were purified. Participants were given two doses of BNT162b2 or mRNA-1273 vaccine. They grew 2 million to 2.5 million PBMC in each well, adding 9.5 to 10 IU/ml IL-2 and around 9.6 ug/ml peptides.

Sequencing used CD4+ T cells from PBMCs cultured with SARS-CoV-2 spike peptides, obtained after COVID-19 vaccination. This clonotype originated in a human donor who received a COVID-19 vaccine. Some clones in this sample may be carry-over from other donors' samples. V usage is TRBV28 and J usage is TRBJ1-2; TRBD1 might be the D (5 bases). CDR3 nucleotides: TGTGCCAGCGCGCGCAGGGTACGAGTGGAAGGCTACACCTTC. It codes for CASARRVRVEGYTF.